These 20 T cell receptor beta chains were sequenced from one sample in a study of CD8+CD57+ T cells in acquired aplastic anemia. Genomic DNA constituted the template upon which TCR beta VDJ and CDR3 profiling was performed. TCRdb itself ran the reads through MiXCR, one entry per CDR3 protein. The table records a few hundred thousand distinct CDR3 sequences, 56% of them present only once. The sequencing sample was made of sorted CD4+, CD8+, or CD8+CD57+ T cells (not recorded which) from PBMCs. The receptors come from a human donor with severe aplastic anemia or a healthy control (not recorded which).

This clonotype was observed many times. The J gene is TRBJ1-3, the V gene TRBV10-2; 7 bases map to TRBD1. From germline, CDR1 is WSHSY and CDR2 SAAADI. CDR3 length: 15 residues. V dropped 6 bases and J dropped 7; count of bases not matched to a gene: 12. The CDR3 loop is CASRSPQGRDNTIYF. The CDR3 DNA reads TGCGCCAGCAGGAGCCCACAGGGGCGGGATAACACCATATATTTT.

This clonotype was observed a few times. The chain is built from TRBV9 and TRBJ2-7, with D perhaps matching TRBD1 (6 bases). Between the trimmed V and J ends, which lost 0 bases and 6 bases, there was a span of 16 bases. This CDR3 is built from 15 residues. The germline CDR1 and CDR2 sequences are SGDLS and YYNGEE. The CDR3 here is CASSVGGYLGGEQYF. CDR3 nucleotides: TGTGCCAGCAGCGTAGGCGGCTACCTAGGGGGCGAGCAGTACTTC.

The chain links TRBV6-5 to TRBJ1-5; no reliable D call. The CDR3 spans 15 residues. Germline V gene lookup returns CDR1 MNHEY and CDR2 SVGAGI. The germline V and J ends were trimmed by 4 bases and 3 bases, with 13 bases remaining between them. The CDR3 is CASSFRAENNQPQHF. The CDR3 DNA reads TGTGCCAGCAGTTTTAGGGCGGAAAACAATCAGCCCCAGCATTTT.

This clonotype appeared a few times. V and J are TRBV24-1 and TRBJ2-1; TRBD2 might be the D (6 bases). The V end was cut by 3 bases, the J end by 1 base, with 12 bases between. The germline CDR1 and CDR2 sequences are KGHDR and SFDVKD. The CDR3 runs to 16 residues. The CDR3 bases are TGTGCCACCAGTGATCCGACTAGTGGGTCCTACAATGAGCAGTTCTTC. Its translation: CATSDPTSGSYNEQFF.

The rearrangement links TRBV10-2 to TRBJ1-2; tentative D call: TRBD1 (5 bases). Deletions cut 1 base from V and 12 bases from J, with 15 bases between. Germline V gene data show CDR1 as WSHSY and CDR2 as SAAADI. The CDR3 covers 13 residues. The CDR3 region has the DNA TGCGCCAGCAGTGAGTTCCCAGGGTTAGCTGACACCTTC. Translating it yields CASSEFPGLADTF.

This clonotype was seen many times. The CDR3 region has the DNA TGTGCCAGCAGCTTATATGACAGGGCGGGCACCGGGGAGCTGTTTTTT. Protein product: CASSLYDRAGTGELFF. V usage is TRBV7-3 and J usage is TRBJ2-2, with TRBD1 matching 7 bases. The germline CDR1 and CDR2 sequences are SGHTA and FQGTGA. The V gene end was trimmed by 2 bases and the J gene end by 4 bases; junction bases not matched to a gene: 7. The CDR3 has 16 residues. Complete variable domain (other parts from reference TRBV7-3 and TRBJ2-2): GAGVSQTPSNKVTEKGKYVELRCDPISGHTALYWYRQSLGQGPEFLIYFQGTGAADDSGLPNDRFFAVRPEGSVSTLKIQRTERGDSAVYLCASSLYDRAGTGELFFGEGSRLTVL.

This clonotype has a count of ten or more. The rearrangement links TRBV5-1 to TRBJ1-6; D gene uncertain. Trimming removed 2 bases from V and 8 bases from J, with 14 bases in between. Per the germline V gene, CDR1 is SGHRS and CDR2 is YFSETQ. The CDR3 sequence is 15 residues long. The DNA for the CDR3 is TGCGCCAGCAGCTTATTCATAGGTCGGGATTCACCCCTCCACTTT. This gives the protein CASSLFIGRDSPLHF.

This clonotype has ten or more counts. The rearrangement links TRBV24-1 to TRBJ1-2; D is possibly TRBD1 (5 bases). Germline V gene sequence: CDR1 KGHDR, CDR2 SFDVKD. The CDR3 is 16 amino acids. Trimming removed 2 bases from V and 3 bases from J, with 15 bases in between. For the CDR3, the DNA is TGTGCCACCAGTGATTCAGGTGTGGGACCTCACTATGGCTACACCTTC. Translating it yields CATSDSGVGPHYGYTF.

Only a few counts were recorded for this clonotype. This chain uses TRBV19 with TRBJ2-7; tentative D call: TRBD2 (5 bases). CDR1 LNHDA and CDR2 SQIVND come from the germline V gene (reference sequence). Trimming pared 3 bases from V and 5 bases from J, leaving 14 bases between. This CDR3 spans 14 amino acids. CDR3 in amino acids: CASSIRGPGNEQYF. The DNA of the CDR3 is TGTGCCAGTAGTATCAGAGGGCCAGGCAACGAGCAGTACTTC.

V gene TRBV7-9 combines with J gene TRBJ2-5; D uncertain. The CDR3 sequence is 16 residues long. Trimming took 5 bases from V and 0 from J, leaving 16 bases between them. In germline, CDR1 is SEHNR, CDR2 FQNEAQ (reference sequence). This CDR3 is CASSPTLRGYQETQYF. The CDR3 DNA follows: TGTGCCAGCAGCCCTACCTTAAGAGGATACCAAGAGACCCAGTACTTC. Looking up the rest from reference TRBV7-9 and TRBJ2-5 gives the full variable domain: DTGVSQNPRHKITKRGQNVTFRCDPISEHNRLYWYRQTLGQGPEFLTYFQNEAQLEKSRLLSDRFSAERPKGSFSTLEIQRTEQGDSAMYLCASSPTLRGYQETQYFGPGTRLLVL.

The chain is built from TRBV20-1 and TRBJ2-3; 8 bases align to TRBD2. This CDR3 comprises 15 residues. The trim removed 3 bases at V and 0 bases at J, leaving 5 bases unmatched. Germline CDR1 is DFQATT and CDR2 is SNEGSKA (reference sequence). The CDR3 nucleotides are TGCAGTGCTAGTCTAACTAGCGGTAGCACAGATACGCAGTATTTT. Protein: CSASLTSGSTDTQYF.

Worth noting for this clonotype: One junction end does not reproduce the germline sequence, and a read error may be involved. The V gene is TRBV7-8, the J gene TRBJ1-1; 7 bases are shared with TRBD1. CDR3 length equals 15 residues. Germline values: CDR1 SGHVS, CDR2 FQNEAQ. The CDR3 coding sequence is TGTGCCAACAGCTTAGGGACAGACTCCGTCACTGAAGCTTTCTTT. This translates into CANSLGTDSVTEAFF.

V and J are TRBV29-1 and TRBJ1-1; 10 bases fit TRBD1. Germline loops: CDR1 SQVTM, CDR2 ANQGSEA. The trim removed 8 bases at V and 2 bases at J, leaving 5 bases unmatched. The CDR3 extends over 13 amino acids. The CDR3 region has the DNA TGCAGCTTACGGACAGGGGGTAACACTGAAGCTTTCTTT. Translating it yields CSLRTGGNTEAFF.

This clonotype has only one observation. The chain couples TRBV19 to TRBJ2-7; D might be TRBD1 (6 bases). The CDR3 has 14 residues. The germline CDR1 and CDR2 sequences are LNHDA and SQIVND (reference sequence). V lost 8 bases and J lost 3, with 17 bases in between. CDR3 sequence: CASSDRNIFYEQYF. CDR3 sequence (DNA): TGTGCCAGTTCAGACAGGAACATCTTCTACGAGCAGTACTTC.

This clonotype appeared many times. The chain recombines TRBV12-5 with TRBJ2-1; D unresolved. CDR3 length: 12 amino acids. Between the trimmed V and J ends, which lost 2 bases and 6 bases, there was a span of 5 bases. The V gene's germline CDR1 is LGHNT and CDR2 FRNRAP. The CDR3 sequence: CASGLISNEQFF. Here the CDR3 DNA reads TGTGCTAGTGGTTTGATTAGCAATGAGCAGTTCTTC.

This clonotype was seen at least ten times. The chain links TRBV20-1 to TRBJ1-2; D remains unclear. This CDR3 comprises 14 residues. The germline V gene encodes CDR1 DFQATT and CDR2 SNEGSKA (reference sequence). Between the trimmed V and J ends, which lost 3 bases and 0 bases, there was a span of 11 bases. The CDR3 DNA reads TGCAGTGCTAGTACGCCTCCAACTAACTATGGCTACACCTTC. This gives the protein CSASTPPTNYGYTF.

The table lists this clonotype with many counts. The CDR3 loop is CSARPGTGQVDGSYEQYF. The CDR3 DNA is TGCAGTGCCCGCCCCGGGACAGGGCAAGTTGATGGCTCCTACGAGCAGTACTTC. The J gene is TRBJ2-7, the V gene TRBV20-1; 9 nucleotides line up with TRBD1. V shed 6 bases, J shed 0 bases, and the junction held 18 bases outside the gene matches. CDR1 is DFQATT, CDR2 SNEGSKA, per germline (reference sequence). This CDR3 contains 18 residues.

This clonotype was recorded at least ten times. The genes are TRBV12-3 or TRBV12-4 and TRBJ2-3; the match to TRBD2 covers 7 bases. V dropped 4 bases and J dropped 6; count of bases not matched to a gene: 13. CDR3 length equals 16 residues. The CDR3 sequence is CASSSPPGGPGDTQYF. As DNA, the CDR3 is TGTGCCAGCAGTTCCCCCCCGGGGGGACCGGGGGATACGCAGTATTTT.

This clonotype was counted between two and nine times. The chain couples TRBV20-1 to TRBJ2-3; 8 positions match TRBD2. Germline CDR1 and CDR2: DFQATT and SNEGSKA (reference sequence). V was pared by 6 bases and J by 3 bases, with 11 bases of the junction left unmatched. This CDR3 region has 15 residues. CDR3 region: CSADGSGSRTDTQYF. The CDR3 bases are TGCAGTGCCGATGGGAGCGGGAGTCGGACAGATACGCAGTATTTT.

CDR3 in DNA: TGTGCCAGCAGCGGGACAACTGGGGCCAACGTCCTGACTTTC. Amino acids: CASSGTTGANVLTF. The chain is built from TRBV7-9 and TRBJ2-6; TRBD1 is a possible D gene (6 bases). CDR3 length: 14 residues. With 5 bases removed from V and 2 bases from J, the gap between germline ends came to 7 bases. Germline lookup yields CDR1 SEHNR and CDR2 FQNEAQ (reference sequence).